This T cell receptor (beta chain) was captured in a study of blood T cell repertoires in COVID-19. Looked up from germline, CDR1 is DFQATT and CDR2 is SNEGSKA (reference sequence). CDR3 length equals 13 residues. V lost 3 bases, J lost 3 bases, and 11 bases lay in between. Source study methods: Amplification with reference gene primers provided the estimates of nucleated cell counts. Libraries were prepared by immunoSEQ multiplex PCR; TCRdb keeps only in-frame clonotypes and omits some of them. D and trimming come from the DNA, and the V and J calls and clone size come from that table. The top ten hold around 5.8% of the sample, which has just over 75,000 clones, 65% to 85% seen once.

This TCR came from a man aged 55 to 70 with active or convalescent COVID-19. The rearrangement joins TRBV20-1 to TRBJ1-1, with a tentative D call TRBD1 (5 bases). Sequenced material: peripheral blood. This CDR3 is CSASRGGDTEAFF. CDR3 in DNA: TGCAGTGCTAGTCGGGGGGGAGACACTGAAGCTTTCTTT.